A single sample gave rise to the 2 T cell receptor beta chains below, sequenced in a study of cytomegalovirus exposure and HLA in healthy donors (dated by TCRdb to 2017 to 2019). The library was produced with the immunoSEQ multiplex PCR assay. For the multiplex PCR, a mixture combining 60 forward primers for TCR Vbeta segments and 13 reverse primers for TCR Jbeta segments was used. TCRdb took this table from immuneACCESS and kept in-frame rearrangements with V and J called. Such tables lack part of the clones; where checked against another copy, unresolved V genes explain under half of the gap, and the rest is unexplained. This sample comprises 120,000 or so clones, 72% of them detected only once. The ten largest make up approximately 3.8% of the sample. The specimen was PBMCs. These receptor sequences come from a man aged 25 to 45 in good health and CMV-seronegative.

The V gene is TRBV7-8, the J gene TRBJ1-1; 8 bases line up with TRBD1. Germline loops: CDR1 SGHVS, CDR2 FQNEAQ. The CDR3 loop spans 17 amino acids. J gave up 3 bases and V 3 bases, and 12 bases lay outside the gene matches. CDR3 nucleotides: TGTGCCAGCAGCTTTCGGCCAGGGGGCAACTTATACACTGAAGCTTTCTTT. It yields the protein CASSFRPGGNLYTEAFF.

V is TRBV28 and J is TRBJ2-5; TRBD2 is a possible D gene (7 bases). The germline V gene encodes CDR1 MDHEN and CDR2 SYDVKM. V was trimmed by 8 bases and J by 5 bases, leaving 12 bases between them. This CDR3 is built from 12 residues. This chain's CDR3 is CASGGAEETQYF. The CDR3 nucleotides are TGTGCCAGCGGGGGGGCCGAGGAGACCCAGTACTTC.